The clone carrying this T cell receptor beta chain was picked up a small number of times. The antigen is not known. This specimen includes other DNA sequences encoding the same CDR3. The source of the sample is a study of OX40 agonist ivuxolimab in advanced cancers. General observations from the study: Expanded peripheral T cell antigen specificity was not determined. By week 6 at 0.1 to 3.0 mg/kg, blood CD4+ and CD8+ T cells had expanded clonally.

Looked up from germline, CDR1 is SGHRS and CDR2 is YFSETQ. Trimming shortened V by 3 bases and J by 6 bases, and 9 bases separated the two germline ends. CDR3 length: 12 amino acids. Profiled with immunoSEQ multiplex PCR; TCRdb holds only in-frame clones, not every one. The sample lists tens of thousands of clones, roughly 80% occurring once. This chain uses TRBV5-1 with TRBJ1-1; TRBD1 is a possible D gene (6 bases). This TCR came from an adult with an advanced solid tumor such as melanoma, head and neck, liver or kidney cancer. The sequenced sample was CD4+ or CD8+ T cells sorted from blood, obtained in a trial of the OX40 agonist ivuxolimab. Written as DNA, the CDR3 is TGCGCCAGCAGCTACGGACAGTCTGAAGCTTTCTTT. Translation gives CASSYGQSEAFF.